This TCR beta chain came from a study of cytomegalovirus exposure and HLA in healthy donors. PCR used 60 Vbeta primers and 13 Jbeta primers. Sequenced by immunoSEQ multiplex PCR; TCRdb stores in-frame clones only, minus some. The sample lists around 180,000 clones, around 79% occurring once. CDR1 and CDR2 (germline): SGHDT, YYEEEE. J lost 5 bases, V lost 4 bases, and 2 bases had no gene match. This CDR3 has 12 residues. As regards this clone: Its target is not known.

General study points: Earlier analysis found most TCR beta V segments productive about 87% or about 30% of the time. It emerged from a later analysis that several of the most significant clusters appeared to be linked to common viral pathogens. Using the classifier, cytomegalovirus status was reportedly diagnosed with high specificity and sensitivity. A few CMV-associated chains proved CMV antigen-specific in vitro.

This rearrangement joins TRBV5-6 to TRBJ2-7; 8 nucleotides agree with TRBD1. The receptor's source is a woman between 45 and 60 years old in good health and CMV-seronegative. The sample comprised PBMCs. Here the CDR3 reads CASSLDRDEQYF. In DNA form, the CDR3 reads TGTGCCAGCAGCCTGGACAGGGACGAGCAGTACTTC.